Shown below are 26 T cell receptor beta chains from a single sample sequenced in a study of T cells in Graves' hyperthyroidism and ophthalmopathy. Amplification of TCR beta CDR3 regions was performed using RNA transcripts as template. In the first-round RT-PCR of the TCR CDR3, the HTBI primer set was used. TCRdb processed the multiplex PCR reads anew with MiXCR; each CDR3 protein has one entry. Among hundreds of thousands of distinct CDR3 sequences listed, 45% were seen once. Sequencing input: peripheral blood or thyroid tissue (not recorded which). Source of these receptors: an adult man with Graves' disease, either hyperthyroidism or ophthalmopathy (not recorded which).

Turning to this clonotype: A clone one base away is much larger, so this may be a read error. CDR3 coding DNA: TGTGCCAGCAGCCCATCAACTACGGAGCAGTACTTC. It codes for CASSPSTTEQYF. The rearrangement uses TRBV2 and TRBJ2-7; D gene unclear. V was pared by 6 bases and J by 7 bases, with 13 bases between. Germline V gene lookup returns CDR1 SNHLY and CDR2 FYNNEI. The CDR3 is 12 amino acids.

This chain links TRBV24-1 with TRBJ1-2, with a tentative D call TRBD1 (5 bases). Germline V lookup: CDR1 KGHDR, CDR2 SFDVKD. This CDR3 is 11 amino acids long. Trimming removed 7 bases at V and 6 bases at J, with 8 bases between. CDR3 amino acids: CATRRGDGYTF. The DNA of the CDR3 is TGTGCCACCAGACGAGGGGATGGCTACACCTTC.

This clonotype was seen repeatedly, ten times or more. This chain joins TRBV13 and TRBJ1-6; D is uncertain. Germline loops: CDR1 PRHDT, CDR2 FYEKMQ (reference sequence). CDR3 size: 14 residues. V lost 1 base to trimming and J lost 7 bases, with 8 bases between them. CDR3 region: CASSLEGRNSPLHF. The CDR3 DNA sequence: TGTGCCAGCAGCTTAGAGGGCAGAAATTCACCCCTCCACTTT.

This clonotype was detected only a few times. CDR3 DNA sequence: TGCGCCAGCAGCCCCCTAATAATCGGGGAGGCTTTCTTT. Residues: CASSPLIIGEAFF. The chain links TRBV4-1 to TRBJ1-1; D call uncertain. CDR1 MGHRA and CDR2 YSYEKL come from the germline V gene. Trimming removed 4 bases at V and 11 bases at J, with 17 bases between. This CDR3 is built from 13 residues.

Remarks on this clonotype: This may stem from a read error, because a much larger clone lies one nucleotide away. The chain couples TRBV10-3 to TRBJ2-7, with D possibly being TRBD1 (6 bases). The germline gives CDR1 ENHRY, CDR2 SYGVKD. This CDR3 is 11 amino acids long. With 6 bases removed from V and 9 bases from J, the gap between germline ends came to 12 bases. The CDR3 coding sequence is TGTGCCATCAGCTCCAGGGGTGGGCAGTACTTC. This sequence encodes CAISSRGGQYF.

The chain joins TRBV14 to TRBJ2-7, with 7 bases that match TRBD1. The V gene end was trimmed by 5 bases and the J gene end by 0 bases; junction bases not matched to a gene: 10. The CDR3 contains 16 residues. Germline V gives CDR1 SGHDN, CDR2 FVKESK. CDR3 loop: CASSYRTGLYSYEQYF. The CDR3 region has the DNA TGTGCCAGCAGCTATCGGACAGGTCTCTACTCCTACGAGCAGTACTTC.

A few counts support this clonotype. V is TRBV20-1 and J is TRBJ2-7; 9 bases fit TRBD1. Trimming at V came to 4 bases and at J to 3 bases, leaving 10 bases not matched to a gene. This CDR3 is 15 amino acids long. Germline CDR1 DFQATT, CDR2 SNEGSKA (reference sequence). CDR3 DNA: TGCAGTGCTACATCCGGGACAGGGAGTAGCTACGAGCAGTACTTC. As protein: CSATSGTGSSYEQYF.

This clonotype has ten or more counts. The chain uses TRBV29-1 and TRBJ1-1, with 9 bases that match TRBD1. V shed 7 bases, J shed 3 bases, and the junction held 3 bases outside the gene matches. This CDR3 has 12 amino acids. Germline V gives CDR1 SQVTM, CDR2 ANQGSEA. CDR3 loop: CSAGTGYTEAFF. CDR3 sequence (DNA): TGCAGCGCCGGGACAGGGTACACTGAAGCTTTCTTT.

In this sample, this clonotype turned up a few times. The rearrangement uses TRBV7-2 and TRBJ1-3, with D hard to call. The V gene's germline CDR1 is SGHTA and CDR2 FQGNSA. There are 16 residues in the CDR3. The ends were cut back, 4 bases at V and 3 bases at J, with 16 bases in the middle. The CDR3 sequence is CASSSIPSSVGNTIYF. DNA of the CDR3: TGTGCCAGCAGCTCCATCCCGAGTAGTGTTGGAAACACCATATATTTT.

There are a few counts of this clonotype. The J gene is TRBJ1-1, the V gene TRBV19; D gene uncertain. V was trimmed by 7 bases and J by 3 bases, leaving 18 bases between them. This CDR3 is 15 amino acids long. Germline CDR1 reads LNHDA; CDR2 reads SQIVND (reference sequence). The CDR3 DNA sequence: TGTGCCAGTACCCCATGGAGCAGCCGGGACACTGAAGCTTTCTTT. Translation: CASTPWSSRDTEAFF.

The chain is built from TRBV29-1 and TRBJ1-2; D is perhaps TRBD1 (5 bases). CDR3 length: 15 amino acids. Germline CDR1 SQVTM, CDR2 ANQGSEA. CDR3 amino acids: CSTSTRASFGYGYTF. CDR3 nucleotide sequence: TGCAGTACATCGACCAGGGCTTCATTTGGCTATGGCTACACCTTC.

CDR3 nucleotides: TGTGCCAGCAGTGCAAGGACTAGCGGGAGGGCCAACTACGAGCAGTACTTC. Its translation: CASSARTSGRANYEQYF. The V gene is TRBV25-1, the J gene TRBJ2-7, with 15 bases identical to TRBD2. Losses at the gene ends were 4 bases for V and 3 bases for J; bases not matched to a gene: 7. The CDR3 is 17 residues long. Germline values: CDR1 MGHDK, CDR2 SYGVNS.

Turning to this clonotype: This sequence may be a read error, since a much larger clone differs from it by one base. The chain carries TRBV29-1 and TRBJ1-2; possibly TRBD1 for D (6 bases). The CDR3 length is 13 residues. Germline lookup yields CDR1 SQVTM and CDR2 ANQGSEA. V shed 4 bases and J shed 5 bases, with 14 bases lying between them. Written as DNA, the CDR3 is TGCAGCGTTGCAAGACAGGCTGGATATGGCTACACCTTC. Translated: CSVARQAGYGYTF.

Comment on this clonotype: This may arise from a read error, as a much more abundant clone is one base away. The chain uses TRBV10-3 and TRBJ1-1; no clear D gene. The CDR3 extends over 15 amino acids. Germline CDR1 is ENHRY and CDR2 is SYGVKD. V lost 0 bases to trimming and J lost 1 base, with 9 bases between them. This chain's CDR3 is CAISESQARNTEAFF. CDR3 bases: TGTGCCATCAGTGAGTCGCAGGCGAGGAACACTGAAGCTTTCTTT.

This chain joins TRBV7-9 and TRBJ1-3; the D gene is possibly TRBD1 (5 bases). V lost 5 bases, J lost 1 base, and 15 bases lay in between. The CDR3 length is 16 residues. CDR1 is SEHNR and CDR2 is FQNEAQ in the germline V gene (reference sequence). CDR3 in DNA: TGTGCCAGCAGCCCGACCGGGACCCATTCTGGAAACACCATATATTTT. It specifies CASSPTGTHSGNTIYF.

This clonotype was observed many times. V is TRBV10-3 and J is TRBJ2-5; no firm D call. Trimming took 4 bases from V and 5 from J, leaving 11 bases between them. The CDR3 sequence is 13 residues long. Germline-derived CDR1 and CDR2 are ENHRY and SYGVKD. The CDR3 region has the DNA TGTGCCATCAGTGGAGTCCAACCGGAGACCCAGTACTTC. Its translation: CAISGVQPETQYF.

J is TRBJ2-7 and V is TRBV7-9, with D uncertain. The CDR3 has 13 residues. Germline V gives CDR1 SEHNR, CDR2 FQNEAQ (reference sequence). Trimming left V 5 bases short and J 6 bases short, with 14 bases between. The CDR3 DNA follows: TGTGCCAGCAGCCAAGTGTTGACGCGCGAGCAGTACTTC. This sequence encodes CASSQVLTREQYF.

The CDR3 DNA sequence: TGCAGCGTTGGCAGGTCGGGGGCCGGGGAGCTGTTTTTT. Protein: CSVGRSGAGELFF. The chain links TRBV29-1 to TRBJ2-2, with D perhaps matching TRBD2 (6 bases). This CDR3 comprises 13 residues. Trimming took off 4 bases at V and 6 bases at J, with 12 bases between the two ends. Per germline, CDR1 SQVTM and CDR2 ANQGSEA.

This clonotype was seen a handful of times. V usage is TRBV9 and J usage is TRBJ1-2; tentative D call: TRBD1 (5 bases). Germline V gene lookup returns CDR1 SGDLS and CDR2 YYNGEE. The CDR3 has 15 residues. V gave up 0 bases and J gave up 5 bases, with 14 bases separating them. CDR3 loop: CASSVVPGPLYGYTF. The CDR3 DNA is TGTGCCAGCAGCGTAGTTCCGGGACCGTTATATGGCTACACCTTC.

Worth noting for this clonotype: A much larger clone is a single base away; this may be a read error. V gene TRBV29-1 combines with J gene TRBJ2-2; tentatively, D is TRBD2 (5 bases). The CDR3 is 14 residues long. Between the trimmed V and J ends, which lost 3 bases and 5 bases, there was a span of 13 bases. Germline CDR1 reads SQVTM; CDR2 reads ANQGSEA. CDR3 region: CSVEGAGATGELFF. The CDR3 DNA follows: TGCAGCGTTGAGGGCGCGGGCGCGACCGGGGAGCTGTTTTTT.

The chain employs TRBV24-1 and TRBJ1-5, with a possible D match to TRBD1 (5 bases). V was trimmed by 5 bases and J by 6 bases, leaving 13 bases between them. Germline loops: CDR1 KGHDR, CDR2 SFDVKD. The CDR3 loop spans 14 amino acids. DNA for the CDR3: TGTGCCACCAGTGGTGGACAAGACGGTCAGCCCCAGCATTTT. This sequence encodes CATSGGQDGQPQHF.

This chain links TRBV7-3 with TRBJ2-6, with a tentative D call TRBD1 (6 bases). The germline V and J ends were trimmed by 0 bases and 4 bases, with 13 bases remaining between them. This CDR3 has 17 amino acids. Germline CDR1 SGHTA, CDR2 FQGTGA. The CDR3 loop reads CASSLTTGPAGANVLTF. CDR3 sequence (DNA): TGTGCCAGCAGCTTAACAACAGGGCCTGCCGGGGCCAACGTCCTGACTTTC.

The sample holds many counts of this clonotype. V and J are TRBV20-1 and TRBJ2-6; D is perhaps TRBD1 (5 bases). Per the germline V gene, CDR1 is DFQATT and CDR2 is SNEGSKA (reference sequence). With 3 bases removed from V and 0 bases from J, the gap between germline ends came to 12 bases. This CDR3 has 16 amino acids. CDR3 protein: CSASGAGLSGANVLTF. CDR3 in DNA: TGCAGTGCTAGTGGGGCAGGTCTCTCTGGGGCCAACGTCCTGACTTTC.

As DNA, the CDR3 is TGTGCCAGCAGCCCGGGACAGGGCAGAGATGAAAAACTGTTTTTT. Amino acids: CASSPGQGRDEKLFF. The gene calls are TRBV7-2 and TRBJ1-4; TRBD1 matches at 9 bases. Germline CDR1 reads SGHTA; CDR2 reads FQGNSA. The CDR3 covers 15 residues. J lost 6 bases, V lost 5 bases, and 7 bases had no gene match. Full variable domain (outside the CDR3, taken from reference TRBV7-2 and TRBJ1-4): GAGVSQSPSNKVTEKGKDVELRCDPISGHTALYWYRQSLGQGLEFLIYFQGNSAPDKSGLPSDRFSAERTGGSVSTLTIQRTQQEDSAVYLCASSPGQGRDEKLFFGSGTQLSVL.

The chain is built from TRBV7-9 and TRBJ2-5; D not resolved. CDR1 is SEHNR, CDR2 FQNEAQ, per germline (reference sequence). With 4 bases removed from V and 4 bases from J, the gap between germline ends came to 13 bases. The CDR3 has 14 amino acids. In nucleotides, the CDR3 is TGTGCCAGCAGCTCAGGACCGCCCAGAGAGACCCAGTACTTC. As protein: CASSSGPPRETQYF.

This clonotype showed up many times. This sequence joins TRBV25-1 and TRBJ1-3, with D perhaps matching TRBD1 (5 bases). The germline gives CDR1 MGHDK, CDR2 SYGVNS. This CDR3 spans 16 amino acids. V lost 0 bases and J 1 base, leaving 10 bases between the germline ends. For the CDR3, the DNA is TGTGCCAGCAGTGAATATATGGGGGTTTCTGGAAACACCATATATTTT. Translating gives CASSEYMGVSGNTIYF.